A selection of T cell receptor beta chains follows, all from one sample in a study of cytomegalovirus exposure and HLA in healthy donors. Profiling relied on immunoSEQ multiplex PCR, and the TCRdb table lists in-frame clones only, not all of them. This table has under 200,000 clones, roughly 90% appearing once. Specimen: PBMCs. Receptors originate from a woman younger than 35 in good health and CMV-seronegative. Both conserved end residues are part of each CDR3. Fields, in order: J gene, D gene, V gene, clone size, CDR3 protein, CDR3 DNA. The D gene is left open where the match is weak. Some rows mark clone size as missing; the rest say once, few, many or name a class of expanded clone.

>TRBJ2-5|-|TRBV7-8|-
CASSLLILGSETQYF
TGTGCCAGCAGCCTCCTAATCCTGGGCTCGGAGACCCAGTACTTC
>TRBJ2-3|-|TRBV6-5|-
CASSYGSKQYF
TGTGCCAGCAGTTACGGCAGTAAGCAGTATTTT
>TRBJ2-2|-|TRBV7-2|-
CASSLQPLITGGELFF
TGTGCCAGCAGCTTACAACCACTCATTACAGGCGGGGAGCTGTTTTTT
>TRBJ2-2|TRBD2|TRBV18|-
CASSRRTSGRAQAGELFF
TGTGCCAGCTCACGACGGACTAGCGGGAGGGCCCAGGCCGGGGAGCTGTTTTTT
>TRBJ1-2|-|TRBV19|-
CASTPGDSAGGGYTF
TGTGCCAGTACCCCGGGGGACTCCGCGGGGGGTGGCTACACCTTC
>TRBJ2-7|-|TRBV29-1|-
CSVARTAYEQYF
TGCAGCGTTGCGAGGACAGCGTACGAGCAGTACTTC
>TRBJ2-1|TRBD2|TRBV6-5|-
CASSQSGGAYNEQFF
TGTGCCAGCAGTCAAAGCGGGGGGGCCTACAATGAGCAGTTCTTC
>TRBJ2-1|TRBD2|TRBV4-3|-
CASSQDLPTSVYNEQFF
TGCGCCAGCAGCCAAGATCTCCCTACTAGCGTGTACAATGAGCAGTTCTTC
>TRBJ2-5|TRBD2|TRBV4-1|-
CASSHSPGLAGGQETQYF
TGCGCCAGCAGCCATTCGCCGGGACTAGCGGGAGGCCAAGAGACCCAGTACTTC
>TRBJ2-2|-|TRBV19|-
CASSFEGRVTGELFF
TGTGCCAGTAGTTTCGAAGGGCGGGTCACCGGGGAGCTGTTTTTT
>TRBJ2-2|-|TRBV9|-
CASSVDLANTGELFF
TGTGCCAGCAGCGTAGACTTAGCTAACACCGGGGAGCTGTTTTTT
>TRBJ2-7|TRBD2|TRBV19|-
CASSLAGGSYEQYF
TGTGCCAGTAGTCTTGCGGGAGGATCCTACGAGCAGTACTTC
>TRBJ1-2|-|TRBV19|-
CASSIDLQDKVGYTF
TGTGCCAGTAGTATAGATTTACAGGATAAGGTTGGCTACACCTTC
>TRBJ1-2|TRBD1|TRBV29-1|-
CSVGDRVVYGYTF
TGCAGCGTTGGGGACAGGGTCGTATATGGCTACACCTTC
>TRBJ1-4|-|TRBV19|few
CASSANSVELFF
TGTGCCAGTAGTGCAAATTCGGTAGAACTGTTTTTT
>TRBJ2-1|TRBD1|TRBV5-6|few
CASSLKQGYSEQFF
TGTGCCAGCAGCTTAAAACAGGGGTACAGTGAGCAGTTCTTC